This TCR beta chain was obtained from a study of blood T cells in healthy people across ages. Study observations and caveats: TCR beta diversity tracked closely with naive T cell percentage.

In the case of this clonotype: Its antigen is unknown.

Sample-barcoded 5' priming and a J-beta primer mix drove a second PCR of roughly 7 to 11 cycles. TCRdb reprocessed the 5' RACE reads with MiXCR, giving one entry per CDR3 protein. The data contain fewer than 950,000 distinct CDR3 sequences, less than 70% of them seen just once; the ten biggest clones take up about 42%. The CDR3 loop spans 15 amino acids. Germline V gene data show CDR1 as MNHNY and CDR2 as SVGAGI (reference sequence). V was trimmed by 5 bases and J by 1 base, leaving 14 bases between them. This receptor was identified in a man older than 75 in good health. The sample consisted of blood. The chain couples TRBV6-6 to TRBJ1-1; D may be TRBD1 (6 bases). CDR3 amino acids: CASSPIRQENTEAFF. The CDR3, as DNA: TGTGCCAGCAGTCCTATTAGACAGGAGAACACTGAAGCTTTCTTT.